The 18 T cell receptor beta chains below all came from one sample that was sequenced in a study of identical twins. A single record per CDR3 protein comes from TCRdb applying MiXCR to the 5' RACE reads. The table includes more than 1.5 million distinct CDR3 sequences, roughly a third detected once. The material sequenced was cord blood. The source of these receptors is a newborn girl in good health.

CDR3 amino acids: CASSGSTGTDTQYF. CDR3 DNA sequence: TGTGCCAGCAGCGGGAGTACGGGCACAGATACGCAGTATTTT. The chain joins TRBV12-3 or TRBV12-4 to TRBJ2-3; tentatively, D is TRBD2 (6 bases). V was pared by 6 bases and J by 1 base, with 11 bases between. This CDR3 comprises 14 residues.

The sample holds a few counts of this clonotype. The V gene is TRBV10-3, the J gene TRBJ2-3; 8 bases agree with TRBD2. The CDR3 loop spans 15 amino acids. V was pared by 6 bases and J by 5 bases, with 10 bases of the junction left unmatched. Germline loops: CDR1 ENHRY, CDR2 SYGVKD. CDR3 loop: CAIRTSDRGVDTQYF. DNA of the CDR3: TGTGCCATCAGGACTAGCGACCGTGGGGTAGATACGCAGTATTTT.

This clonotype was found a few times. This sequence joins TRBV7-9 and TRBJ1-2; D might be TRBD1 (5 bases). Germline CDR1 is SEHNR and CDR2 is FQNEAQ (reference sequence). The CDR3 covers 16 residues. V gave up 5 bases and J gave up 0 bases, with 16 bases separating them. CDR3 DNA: TGTGCCAGCAGCCCCCCAGGAGGGGCAACTAACTATGGCTACACCTTC. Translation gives CASSPPGGATNYGYTF.

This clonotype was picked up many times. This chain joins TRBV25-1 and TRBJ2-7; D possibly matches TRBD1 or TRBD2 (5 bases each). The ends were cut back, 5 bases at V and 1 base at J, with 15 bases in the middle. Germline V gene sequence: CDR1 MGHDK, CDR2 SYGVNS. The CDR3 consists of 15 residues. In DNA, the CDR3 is TGTGCCAGCAGTACGCCGGGACGACCGTCCTACGAGCAGTACTTC. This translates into CASSTPGRPSYEQYF.

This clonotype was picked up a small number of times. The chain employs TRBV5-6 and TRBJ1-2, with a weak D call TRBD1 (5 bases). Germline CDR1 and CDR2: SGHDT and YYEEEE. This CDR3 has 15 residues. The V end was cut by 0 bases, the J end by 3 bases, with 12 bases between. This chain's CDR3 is CASSLVSGTYYGYTF. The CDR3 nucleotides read TGTGCCAGCAGCTTGGTGTCCGGGACGTACTATGGCTACACCTTC.

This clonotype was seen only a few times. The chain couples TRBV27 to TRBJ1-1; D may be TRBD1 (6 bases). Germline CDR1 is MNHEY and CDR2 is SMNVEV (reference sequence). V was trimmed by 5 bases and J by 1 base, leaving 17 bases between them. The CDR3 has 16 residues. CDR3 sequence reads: CASSTMGGPSNTEAFF. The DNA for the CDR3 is TGTGCCAGCAGTACTATGGGGGGGCCCTCGAACACTGAAGCTTTCTTT.

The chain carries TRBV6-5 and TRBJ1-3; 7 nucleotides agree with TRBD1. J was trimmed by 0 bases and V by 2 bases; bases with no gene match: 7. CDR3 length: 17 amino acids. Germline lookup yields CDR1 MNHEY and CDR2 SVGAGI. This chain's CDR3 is CASSYKDRPSSGNTIYF. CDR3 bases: TGTGCCAGCAGTTACAAGGACAGGCCGAGCTCTGGAAACACCATATATTTT.

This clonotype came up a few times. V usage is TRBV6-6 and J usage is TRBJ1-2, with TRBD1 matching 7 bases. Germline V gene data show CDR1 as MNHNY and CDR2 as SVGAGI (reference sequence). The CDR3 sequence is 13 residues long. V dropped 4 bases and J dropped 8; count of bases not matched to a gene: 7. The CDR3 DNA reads TGTGCCAGCAGTTCTGAGGGGGCAGGAGGCTACACCTTC. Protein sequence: CASSSEGAGGYTF.

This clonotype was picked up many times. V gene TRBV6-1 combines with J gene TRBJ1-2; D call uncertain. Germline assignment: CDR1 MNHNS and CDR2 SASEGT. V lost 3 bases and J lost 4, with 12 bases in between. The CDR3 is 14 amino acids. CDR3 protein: CASSEGQVGYGYTF. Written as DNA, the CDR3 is TGTGCCAGCAGTGAGGGTCAGGTCGGCTATGGCTACACCTTC.

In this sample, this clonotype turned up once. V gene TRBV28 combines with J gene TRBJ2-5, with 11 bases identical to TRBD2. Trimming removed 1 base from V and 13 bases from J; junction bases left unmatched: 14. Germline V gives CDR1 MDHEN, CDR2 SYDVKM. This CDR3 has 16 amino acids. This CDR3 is CASSLSGTSGSYERYF. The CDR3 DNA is TGTGCCAGCAGTTTATCCGGGACTAGCGGTTCCTACGAGCGGTACTTC.

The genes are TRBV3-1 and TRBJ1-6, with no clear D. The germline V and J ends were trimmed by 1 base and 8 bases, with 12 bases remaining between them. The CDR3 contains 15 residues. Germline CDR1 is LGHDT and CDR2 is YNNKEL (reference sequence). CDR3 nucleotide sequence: TGTGCCAGCAGCCAAGGACAAGGGCGGTATTCACCCCTCCACTTT. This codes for CASSQGQGRYSPLHF. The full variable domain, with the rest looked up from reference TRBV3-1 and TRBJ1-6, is DTAVSQTPKYLVTQMGNDKSIKCEQNLGHDTMYWYKQDSKKFLKIMFSYNNKELIINETVPNRFSPKSPDKAHLNLHINSLELGDSAVYFCASSQGQGRYSPLHFGNGTRLTVT.

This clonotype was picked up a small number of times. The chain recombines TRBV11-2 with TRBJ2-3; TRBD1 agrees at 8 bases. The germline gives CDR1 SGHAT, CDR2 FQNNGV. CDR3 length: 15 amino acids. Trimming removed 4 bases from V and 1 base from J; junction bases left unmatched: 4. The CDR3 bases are TGTGCCAGCAGCTCCGTCAGGGGGCGCACAGATACGCAGTATTTT. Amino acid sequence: CASSSVRGRTDTQYF.

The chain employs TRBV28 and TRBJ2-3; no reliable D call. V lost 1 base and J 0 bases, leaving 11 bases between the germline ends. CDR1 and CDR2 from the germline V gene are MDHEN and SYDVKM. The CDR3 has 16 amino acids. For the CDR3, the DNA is TGTGCCAGCAGTTTATTCTTGACCCTGAGCACAGATACGCAGTATTTT. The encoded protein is CASSLFLTLSTDTQYF.

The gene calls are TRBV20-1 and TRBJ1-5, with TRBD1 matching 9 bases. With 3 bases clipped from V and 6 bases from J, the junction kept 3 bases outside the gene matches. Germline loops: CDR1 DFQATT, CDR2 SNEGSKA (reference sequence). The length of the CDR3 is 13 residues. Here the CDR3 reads CSARTGGAQPQHF. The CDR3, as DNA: TGCAGTGCTAGGACAGGGGGAGCTCAGCCCCAGCATTTT.

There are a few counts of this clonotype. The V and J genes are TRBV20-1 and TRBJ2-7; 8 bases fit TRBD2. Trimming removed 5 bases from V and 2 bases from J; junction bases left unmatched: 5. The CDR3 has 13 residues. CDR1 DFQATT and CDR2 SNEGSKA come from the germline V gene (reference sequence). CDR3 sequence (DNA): TGCAGTGCTCCATCAGCGGGGGCCTACGAGCAGTACTTC. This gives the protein CSAPSAGAYEQYF.

The CDR3 loop is CASSVHGSGELFF. For the CDR3, the DNA is TGTGCCAGCAGTGTTCATGGCTCCGGGGAGCTGTTTTTT. The V call is TRBV25-1, the J call TRBJ2-2; no clear D gene. Germline CDR1 reads MGHDK; CDR2 reads SYGVNS. The CDR3 consists of 13 residues. The germline V and J ends were trimmed by 4 bases and 6 bases, with 9 bases remaining between them.

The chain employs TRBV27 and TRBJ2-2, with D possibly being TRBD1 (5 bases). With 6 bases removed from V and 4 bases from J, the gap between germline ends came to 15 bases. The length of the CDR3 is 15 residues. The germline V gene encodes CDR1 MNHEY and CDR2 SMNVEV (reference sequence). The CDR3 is CASRITGLSTGELFF. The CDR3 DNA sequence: TGTGCCAGCAGGATAACAGGTCTTAGCACCGGGGAGCTGTTTTTT.

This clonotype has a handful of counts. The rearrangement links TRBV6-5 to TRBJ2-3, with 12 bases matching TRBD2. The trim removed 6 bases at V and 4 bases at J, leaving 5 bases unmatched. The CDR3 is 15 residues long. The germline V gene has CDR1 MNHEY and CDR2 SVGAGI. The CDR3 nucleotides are TGTGCCAGCAGAGAGACTAGCGGGAGAGCAGATACGCAGTATTTT. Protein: CASRETSGRADTQYF.